This T cell receptor (beta chain) stems from a study of T cell responses to AZD1222 COVID-19 vaccine. The study, taken as a whole, reports: The sample set comprised mostly white British donors with more females, and clonal diversity was possibly underestimated. Rises in breadth and depth of Spike-specific TCRs came after two AZD1222 doses.

Concerning this clone itself: The antigen is unknown.

Trimming removed 0 bases at V and 8 bases at J, with 10 bases between. Looked up from germline, CDR1 is SQVTM and CDR2 is ANQGSEA. The CDR3 length is 12 residues. Profiled with immunoSEQ multiplex PCR; TCRdb holds only in-frame clones, not every one. The repertoire holds roughly 98,000 clones, approximately 91% seen once, with around a sixth in the top ten. The V gene is TRBV29-1, the J gene TRBJ1-1, with D possibly TRBD1 on 5 matching bases. The TCR was taken from an adult who received the AZD1222 COVID-19 vaccine. Source: peripheral blood, taken 28 days after the second AZD1222 dose. This CDR3 reads CSVEDLAGEAFF. The CDR3 DNA reads TGCAGCGTTGAAGATCTGGCAGGGGAAGCTTTCTTT.